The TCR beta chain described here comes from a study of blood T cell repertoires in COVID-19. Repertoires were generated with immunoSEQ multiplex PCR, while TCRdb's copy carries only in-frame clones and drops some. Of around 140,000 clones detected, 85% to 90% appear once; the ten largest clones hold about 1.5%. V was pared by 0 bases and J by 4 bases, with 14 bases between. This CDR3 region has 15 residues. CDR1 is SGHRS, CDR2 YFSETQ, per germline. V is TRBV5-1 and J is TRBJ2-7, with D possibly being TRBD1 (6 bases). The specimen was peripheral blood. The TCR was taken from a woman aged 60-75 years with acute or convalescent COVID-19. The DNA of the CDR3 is TGCGCCAGCAGCTTGGTTGGGGGCGCATCGTACGAGCAGTACTTC. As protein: CASSLVGGASYEQYF.